The 4 T cell receptor beta chains listed next were all sequenced from one sample in a study of blood T cell repertoires in COVID-19 (dated by TCRdb to 2020 to 2022). The receptor library was made with the immunoSEQ multiplex PCR assay. TCRdb stores this immuneACCESS table with in-frame sequences only. Part of the clones is absent; in the studies checked, under half of the shortfall reflects unresolved V genes, and no reason is known for the rest. The sample includes about 230,000 clones, with more than 75% observed a single time. Clones ranked in the top ten supply about 9.9% of the sample. Sequencing input: peripheral blood. The receptors were gathered from a man in his fifties with COVID-19, enrolled during active disease.

The V call is TRBV11-3, the J call TRBJ1-2, with D tentatively TRBD1 (5 bases). CDR1 and CDR2 (germline): SGHNT, YENEEA. The CDR3 covers 13 residues. The V and J ends lost 2 bases and 3 bases respectively, with 7 bases between them. In DNA, the CDR3 is TGTGCCAGCAGCTTACAGGGCCACTATGGCTACACCTTC. Translated: CASSLQGHYGYTF.

This rearrangement joins TRBV6-5 to TRBJ1-2; no clear D gene. Between the trimmed V and J ends, which lost 4 bases and 8 bases, there was a span of 14 bases. In germline, CDR1 is MNHEY, CDR2 SVGAGI. This CDR3 has 13 amino acids. The DNA for the CDR3 is TGTGCCAGCAGTTTCTCTTCCGGGTGGGGCTACACCTTC. It encodes CASSFSSGWGYTF.

V and J are TRBV4-1 and TRBJ1-6; 8 nucleotides match TRBD1. From germline, CDR1 is MGHRA and CDR2 YSYEKL. The J segment lost 0 bases and the V segment lost 4 bases, leaving 8 bases of the junction unmatched. This CDR3 is built from 18 residues. CDR3 sequence reads: CASSLGQGFNSYNSPLHF. The CDR3 DNA reads TGCGCCAGCAGCCTTGGACAGGGTTTTAACTCCTATAATTCACCCCTCCACTTT.

This sequence joins TRBV28 and TRBJ1-2, with 8 bases lining up with TRBD1. CDR3 size: 13 residues. V lost 6 bases, J lost 4 bases, and 4 bases stayed unmatched. CDR1 MDHEN and CDR2 SYDVKM come from the germline V gene. The CDR3 DNA follows: TGTGCCAGCAGATCACAGGGGGGCTATGGCTACACCTTC. This codes for CASRSQGGYGYTF.